The 7 T cell receptor beta chains reported below all come from one sample, sequenced in a study of Graves' ophthalmopathy and Graves' hyperthyroidism. The authors amplified TCR beta CDR3 regions, and they did so from RNA transcripts for repertoire sequencing. The library came from an HTBI-primed first-round RT-PCR and a second-round multiplex PCR. TCRdb used MiXCR to reprocess the multiplex PCR reads, holding one entry per CDR3 protein. The sample includes 150,000 to 200,000 distinct CDR3 sequences, about 40% of them seen just once. Specimen: peripheral blood. Receptors were obtained from a woman between 35 and 50 years old with Graves' ophthalmopathy.

This clonotype was observed many times. The rearrangement links TRBV4-1 to TRBJ1-1; TRBD1 might be the D (5 bases). CDR3 length: 12 residues. V shed 0 bases and J shed 8 bases, with 7 bases lying between them. Per germline, CDR1 MGHRA and CDR2 YSYEKL. CDR3 residues: CASSQEYREAFF. In nucleotides, the CDR3 is TGCGCCAGCAGCCAAGAGTACAGGGAAGCTTTCTTT.

This chain connects TRBV6-2 or TRBV6-3 to TRBJ2-7, with D possibly matching TRBD1 (6 bases). V dropped 5 bases and J dropped 3 bases, with 11 bases sitting between them. The CDR3 spans 13 residues. Germline V gives CDR1 MNHEY, CDR2 SVGEGT. The CDR3 region is CASSLQGYYEQYF. CDR3 DNA sequence: TGTGCCAGCAGTCTACAGGGATACTACGAGCAGTACTTC.

This clonotype was counted a few times. The chain recombines TRBV12-3 or TRBV12-4 with TRBJ2-7; 8 bases map to TRBD1. V shed 4 bases and J 6 bases; nucleotides not matched to a gene: 8. The CDR3 extends over 14 amino acids. The CDR3: CASSSRGQGIEQYF. Written as DNA, the CDR3 is TGTGCCAGCAGTTCCAGGGGGCAAGGCATCGAGCAGTACTTC.

This sequence joins TRBV28 and TRBJ1-2; 10 nucleotides match TRBD1. The trim removed 5 bases at V and 0 bases at J, leaving 9 bases unmatched. Germline V gene data show CDR1 as MDHEN and CDR2 as SYDVKM. CDR3 length equals 17 residues. In DNA, the CDR3 is TGTGCCAGCAGTCAACCGACAGGGGGCGAAGCTAACTATGGCTACACCTTC. This sequence encodes CASSQPTGGEANYGYTF.

The sample holds many counts of this clonotype. Germline and junction disagree at one end, which may indicate a read error. The gene calls are TRBV6-4 and TRBJ1-6; perhaps TRBD1 as D (5 bases). From germline, CDR1 is MRHNA and CDR2 SNTAGT. The CDR3 is 11 amino acids. The CDR3 sequence: CASSDAGPGAF. The CDR3, as DNA: TGTGCCAGCAGTGATGCGGGACCGGGAGCGTTT.

This clonotype was counted ten times or more. The V and J genes are TRBV7-6 and TRBJ1-1, with 8 nucleotides matching TRBD1. CDR1 SGHVS and CDR2 FNYEAQ come from the germline V gene. The CDR3 contains 15 residues. Trimming took 5 bases from V and 1 from J; bases not matched to a gene: 6. The CDR3 DNA reads TGTGCCAGCAGCACCCGGACAGGGAGGAACACTGAAGCTTTCTTT. Translation: CASSTRTGRNTEAFF. Based on the CDR3 plus reference TRBV7-6 and TRBJ1-1, the full variable domain is GAGVSQSPRYKVTKRGQDVALRCDPISGHVSLYWYRQALGQGPEFLTYFNYEAQQDKSGLPNDRFSAERPEGSISTLTIQRTEQRDSAMYRCASSTRTGRNTEAFFGQGTRLTVV.

The rearrangement uses TRBV28 and TRBJ2-7; 7 positions match TRBD2. With 7 bases clipped from V and 2 bases from J, the junction kept 11 bases outside the gene matches. The CDR3 consists of 15 residues. Germline V gene data show CDR1 as MDHEN and CDR2 as SYDVKM. CDR3 amino acids: CASKRAGRATYEQYF. The CDR3 DNA sequence: TGTGCCAGCAAGAGGGCAGGGAGGGCCACCTACGAGCAGTACTTC.